A single sample is the source of the 2 T cell receptor beta chains below, sequenced in a study of blood T cells in healthy people across ages (dated by TCRdb to the mid-2010s). Receptors were amplified or captured by 5' RACE. Sequencing was carried out with an Illumina HiSeq 2500. A second PCR of roughly 7 to 11 cycles was performed with a sample-barcoded 5' primer and a J-beta primer mix. The public sequencing data were trimmed at Q25 with fastp and processed into clonotypes with MiXCR by TCRdb, which kept only in-frame beta chains. Duplicate CDR3 protein sequences are folded into a single record with the most common DNA and genes. This sample is represented by hundreds of thousands of distinct CDR3 sequences; approximately 53% of them were singletons. About a quarter of the sample is taken by the ten largest. Material: blood. The receptors come from a man in his forties in good health.

Comments on this clonotype: This may be a read error: a much more frequent sequence differs by one nucleotide. The chain couples TRBV28 to TRBJ2-5, with TRBD2 identical over 14 bases. The germline V gene encodes CDR1 MDHEN and CDR2 SYDVKM. This CDR3 comprises 17 residues. CDR3 amino acids: CGSSSGTSGSGQETQYF. The DNA for the CDR3 is TGTGGCAGCAGCTCCGGGACTAGCGGGAGCGGGCAAGAGACCCAGTACTTC. Filled out from reference TRBV28 and TRBJ2-5, the complete variable domain reads DVKVTQSSRYLVKRTGEKVFLECVQDMDHENMFWYRQDPGLGLRLIYFSYDVKMKEKGDIPEGYSVSREKKERFSLILESASTNQTSMYLCGSSSGTSGSGQETQYFGPGTRLLVL.

This chain uses TRBV6-1 with TRBJ2-1; D might be TRBD2 (6 bases). Germline V gene sequence: CDR1 MNHNS, CDR2 SASEGT. V lost 7 bases and J 8 bases, leaving 30 bases between the germline ends. The CDR3 is 18 residues long. CDR3 DNA: TGTGCCAGCACCTTCCCAAGGGGAGGCTACAAGGTTGACGATGAGCAGTTCTTC. Residues: CASTFPRGGYKVDDEQFF.